What follows is one T cell receptor beta chain and its context. Adults of Caucasian background living in Nashville, Tennessee made up all donors. Execution of the assay was at deep level. For every subset, genomic DNA was evenly distributed across several immunoSEQ plates. Unsorted PBMC DNA underwent sequencing on ten immunoSEQ deep assay plates. Clones were sequenced by immunoSEQ multiplex PCR, and TCRdb holds only the in-frame ones, with some missing. The sample yields roughly 500,000 clones, 79% seen once. Trimming stripped 5 bases from V and 2 bases from J, with 20 bases between. Germline V gene data show CDR1 as SGHNT and CDR2 as YENEEA. This CDR3 spans 17 amino acids. The entry originates in a study of shared clonotypes between healthy human individuals.

The specimen sequenced was PBMCs. This clonotype was sampled from a woman in her thirties or forties in good health. Some clones in this sample may be carry-over from other donors' samples. The J gene is TRBJ2-3, the V gene TRBV11-3; D may be TRBD1 or TRBD2 (5 bases each). The CDR3 spells CASSTSRDRETTDTQYF. The CDR3, as DNA: TGTGCCAGCAGCACCTCCAGGGATCGGGAAACCACAGATACGCAGTATTTT.